A single TCR beta chain is shown here with its context. This entry comes from a study of cytomegalovirus exposure and HLA in healthy donors. This PCR relied on a set of 60 Vbeta primers and 13 Jbeta primers. The authors' processing: In a later analysis, around 12 million of tens of millions of unique beta chains occurred in at least two donors. Clones were sequenced by immunoSEQ multiplex PCR, and TCRdb holds only the in-frame ones, with some missing. V and J calls plus clone size are reproduced from that table; the DNA served to infer D and trimming. The data show 200,000 to 250,000 clones, about 75% seen once. The receptor's source is a woman in her 30s in good health and CMV-seronegative. Input material: PBMCs.

CDR3 coding DNA: TGTGCCAGCAGCCTAGCGGGAGGGCAAGAGACCCAGTACTTC. It is translated as CASSLAGGQETQYF. V usage is TRBV5-4 and J usage is TRBJ2-5, with TRBD2 identical over 12 bases. V was clipped by 4 bases and J by 2 bases; unmatched bases: 0. This CDR3 region has 14 residues. Germline V gene data show CDR1 as SGHNT and CDR2 as YYREEE (reference sequence).